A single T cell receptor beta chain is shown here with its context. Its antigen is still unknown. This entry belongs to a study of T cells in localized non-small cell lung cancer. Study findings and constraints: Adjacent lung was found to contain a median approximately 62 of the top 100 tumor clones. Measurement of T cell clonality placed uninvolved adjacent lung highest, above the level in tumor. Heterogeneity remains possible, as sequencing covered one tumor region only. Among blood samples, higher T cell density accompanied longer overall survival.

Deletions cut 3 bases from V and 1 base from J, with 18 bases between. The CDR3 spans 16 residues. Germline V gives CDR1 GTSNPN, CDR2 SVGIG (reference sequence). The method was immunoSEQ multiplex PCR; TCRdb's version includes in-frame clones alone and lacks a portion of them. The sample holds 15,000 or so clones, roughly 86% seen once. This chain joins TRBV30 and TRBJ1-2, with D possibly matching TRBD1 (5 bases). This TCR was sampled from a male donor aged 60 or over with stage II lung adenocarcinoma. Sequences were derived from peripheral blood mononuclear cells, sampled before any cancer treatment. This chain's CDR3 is CAWRDTAGTNNYGYTF. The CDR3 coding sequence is TGTGCCTGGAGAGATACGGCCGGGACTAATAACTATGGCTACACCTTC.